What follows are 24 T cell receptor beta chains derived from one specimen sequenced in a study of blood T cell repertoires in COVID-19. Sequenced by immunoSEQ multiplex PCR; TCRdb stores in-frame clones only, minus some. The sample lists around 130,000 clones; roughly 91% were seen once. Sequences were obtained from peripheral blood. The origin of the receptors is a man aged 50-60 years with active or convalescent COVID-19.

The J gene is TRBJ2-1, the V gene TRBV5-1, with 8 bases lining up with TRBD1. V gave up 4 bases and J gave up 4 bases; unmatched junction bases: 7. Germline V lookup: CDR1 SGHRS, CDR2 YFSETQ. This CDR3 is built from 15 residues. DNA for the CDR3: TGCGCCAGCAGCCCGGGACAGGTCCTATACAATGAGCAGTTCTTC. It encodes CASSPGQVLYNEQFF.

The chain links TRBV4-2 to TRBJ2-3; 8 bases agree with TRBD1. The CDR3 sequence is 20 residues long. Germline assignment: CDR1 LGHNA and CDR2 YNFKEQ. V lost 1 base to trimming and J lost 0 bases; unmatched junction nucleotides: 15. The CDR3 loop is CASSQGFGQGSGKSTDTQYF. CDR3 in DNA: TGTGCCAGCAGCCAAGGGTTTGGACAGGGTTCGGGGAAGAGCACAGATACGCAGTATTTT.

The chain couples TRBV5-1 to TRBJ2-7; D may be TRBD1 (6 bases). V lost 0 bases and J lost 4, with 17 bases in between. CDR1 is SGHRS, CDR2 YFSETQ, per germline. This CDR3 is 16 amino acids long. The CDR3: CASSLAETGLRYEQYF. The CDR3 nucleotides read TGCGCCAGCAGCTTGGCAGAGACAGGTTTAAGGTACGAGCAGTACTTC.

The chain joins TRBV6-1 to TRBJ2-7; a possible D gene is TRBD1 (5 bases). Trimming took off 1 base at V and 3 bases at J, with 25 bases between the two ends. Germline values: CDR1 MNHNS, CDR2 SASEGT. The CDR3 extends over 19 amino acids. The CDR3 loop reads CASSEVSIRATRAVYEQYF. CDR3 in DNA: TGTGCCAGCAGTGAAGTCTCGATAAGGGCCACCAGGGCTGTCTACGAGCAGTACTTC.

This clone was seen only a few times. The rearrangement uses TRBV28 and TRBJ2-1; D perhaps matches TRBD2 (5 bases). Germline V CDR1 and CDR2: MDHEN, SYDVKM. The CDR3 extends over 15 amino acids. V was shortened by 6 bases and J by 3 bases, with 15 bases between the two germline ends. CDR3 loop: CASRGQRERYNEQFF. The CDR3 nucleotides read TGTGCCAGCAGAGGGCAGAGGGAACGCTACAATGAGCAGTTCTTC.

This chain uses TRBV5-1 with TRBJ2-7; TRBD1 agrees at 7 bases. This CDR3 is 14 amino acids long. Germline V CDR1 and CDR2: SGHRS, YFSETQ. Losses at the gene ends were 0 bases for V and 5 bases for J; bases not matched to a gene: 5. Written as DNA, the CDR3 is TGCGCCAGCAGCTTGGGACAGGGAAATCACGAGCAGTACTTC. Protein: CASSLGQGNHEQYF.

This rearrangement joins TRBV5-1 to TRBJ2-3; 9 bases match TRBD1. Unmatched junction bases numbered 5, after V lost 4 bases and J lost 5 bases. The CDR3 totals 14 residues. CDR1 is SGHRS and CDR2 is YFSETQ in the germline V gene. The CDR3 sequence: CASSVQGAEDTQYF. For the CDR3, the DNA is TGCGCCAGCAGCGTACAGGGGGCGGAAGATACGCAGTATTTT. The variable domain in full, completed from reference TRBV5-1 and TRBJ2-3, reads KAGVTQTPRYLIKTRGQQVTLSCSPISGHRSVSWYQQTPGQGLQFLFEYFSETQRNKGNFPGRFSGRQFSNSRSEMNVSTLELGDSALYLCASSVQGAEDTQYFGPGTRLTVL.

V and J are TRBV19 and TRBJ2-4; D uncertain. V gave up 6 bases and J gave up 0 bases, with 15 bases separating them. This CDR3 has 16 amino acids. Germline CDR1 is LNHDA and CDR2 is SQIVND (reference sequence). DNA for the CDR3: TGTGCCAGTAGACCCACCTGGTCCGGAGCCAAAAACATTCAGTACTTC. Its protein is CASRPTWSGAKNIQYF.

This chain joins TRBV29-1 and TRBJ1-1; the match to TRBD1 covers 11 bases. The CDR3 spans 15 residues. Germline lookup yields CDR1 SQVTM and CDR2 ANQGSEA. J gave up 5 bases and V 1 base, and 6 bases lay outside the gene matches. The CDR3 loop reads CSVEGTGGGGTEAFF. In DNA, the CDR3 is TGCAGCGTTGAAGGGACAGGGGGCGGGGGTACTGAAGCTTTCTTT.

This clone was detected a few times. The genes are TRBV6-2 or TRBV6-3 and TRBJ2-7, with 11 bases lining up with TRBD2. The length of the CDR3 is 16 residues. The V and J ends lost 5 bases and 9 bases, in that order; junction bases with no gene match: 15. CDR1 is MNHEY and CDR2 is SVGEGT in the germline V gene. The CDR3 DNA is TGTGCCAGCAGTCGCCCCCTCACTAGCGGGAGCATAGTGCAGTACTTC. Residues: CASSRPLTSGSIVQYF.

The J gene is TRBJ2-7, the V gene TRBV30; possibly TRBD2 for D (5 bases). Trimming cost V 0 bases and J 3 bases, with 9 bases left between them. This CDR3 has 13 residues. CDR1 is GTSNPN and CDR2 is SVGIG in the germline V gene (reference sequence). CDR3 in DNA: TGTGCCTGGAGTGTACTAGGGAACTACGAGCAGTACTTC. Its translation: CAWSVLGNYEQYF.

The chain links TRBV25-1 to TRBJ2-3, with D tentatively TRBD2 (7 bases). The germline V gene has CDR1 MGHDK and CDR2 SYGVNS. V lost 3 bases and J lost 1, with 17 bases in between. The CDR3 extends over 17 amino acids. CDR3 sequence: CASSDLLRGARTDTQYF. CDR3 sequence (DNA): TGTGCCAGCAGTGACTTACTCCGGGGGGCCCGCACAGATACGCAGTATTTT. Complete variable domain (other parts from reference TRBV25-1 and TRBJ2-3): EADIYQTPRYLVIGTGKKITLECSQTMGHDKMYWYQQDPGMELHLIHYSYGVNSTEKGDLSSESTVSRIRTEHFPLTLESARPSHTSQYLCASSDLLRGARTDTQYFGPGTRLTVL.

This chain joins TRBV30 and TRBJ2-5, with a tentative D call TRBD2 (6 bases). The CDR3 has 19 residues. Looked up from germline, CDR1 is GTSNPN and CDR2 is SVGIG (reference sequence). Trimming cost V 0 bases and J 2 bases, with 25 bases left between them. CDR3 sequence reads: CAWSVFRGATLAPQETQYF. DNA of the CDR3: TGTGCCTGGAGTGTATTTCGTGGGGCGACTCTAGCGCCTCAAGAGACCCAGTACTTC.

This sequence joins TRBV2 and TRBJ1-2; D call uncertain. The CDR3 spans 13 residues. Germline assignment: CDR1 SNHLY and CDR2 FYNNEI. The V gene lost 6 bases and the J gene lost 0 bases, with 8 bases spanning the gap. The CDR3 loop is CASSPGTNYGYTF. For the CDR3, the DNA is TGTGCCAGCAGCCCGGGGACTAACTATGGCTACACCTTC. Using reference TRBV2 and TRBJ1-2 for the parts outside the CDR3, the full variable domain is EPEVTQTPSHQVTQMGQEVILRCVPISNHLYFYWYRQILGQKVEFLVSFYNNEISEKSEIFDDQFSVERPDGSNFTLKIRSTKLEDSAMYFCASSPGTNYGYTFGSGTRLTVV.

The CDR3 sequence is CASSGGQTTNEKLFF. CDR3 nucleotides: TGTGCCAGCAGCGGGGGACAGACAACTAATGAAAAACTGTTTTTT. The chain links TRBV9 to TRBJ1-4; 7 positions agree with TRBD1. The CDR3 runs 15 residues. CDR1 is SGDLS, CDR2 YYNGEE, per germline. V shed 3 bases, J shed 0 bases, and the junction held 2 bases outside the gene matches.

The CDR3 reads CASLALLAGFTGELFF. The CDR3 DNA reads as TGTGCCAGCTTAGCCCTACTAGCGGGATTCACCGGGGAGCTGTTTTTT. The chain recombines TRBV18 with TRBJ2-2; 10 bases map to TRBD2. Germline V lookup: CDR1 KGHSH, CDR2 LQKENI. The CDR3 has 16 residues. The junction had 9 bases not matched to a gene; V was cut back by 7 bases and J by 4 bases.

This clone was picked up one time. This rearrangement joins TRBV6-8 to TRBJ2-7; D might be TRBD1 (6 bases). The V and J ends lost 2 bases and 5 bases respectively, with 10 bases between them. The CDR3 spans 13 residues. Germline V gives CDR1 MNHGY, CDR2 SAAAGT. CDR3 DNA sequence: TGTGCCAGCAGTTACCCAGGGGCGGACGAGCAGTACTTC. Amino acids: CASSYPGADEQYF.

The chain carries TRBV5-4 and TRBJ2-7, with 7 positions matching TRBD2. V lost 4 bases, J lost 0 bases, and 7 bases stayed unmatched. CDR3 length: 15 amino acids. Germline loops: CDR1 SGHNT, CDR2 YYREEE (reference sequence). DNA for the CDR3: TGTGCCAGCAGCCCACAAGCGGGAAGCTCCTACGAGCAGTACTTC. This sequence encodes CASSPQAGSSYEQYF.

The rearrangement links TRBV6-5 to TRBJ2-7, with a weak D call TRBD1 (5 bases). Germline-derived CDR1 and CDR2 are MNHEY and SVGAGI. The CDR3 consists of 14 residues. V dropped 4 bases and J dropped 3 bases, with 13 bases sitting between them. CDR3 amino acids: CASSSTTAGYEQYF. CDR3 DNA: TGTGCCAGCAGTTCGACGACAGCTGGCTACGAGCAGTACTTC.

CDR3 DNA: TGTGCCAGCTCAAGCGAGGACCAAGAGACCCAGTACTTC. Its translation: CASSSEDQETQYF. The chain carries TRBV18 and TRBJ2-5; D is unclear. This CDR3 is 13 amino acids long. V was clipped by 5 bases and J by 0 bases, with 7 bases between them. Germline assignment: CDR1 KGHSH and CDR2 LQKENI.

The chain combines TRBV4-1 with TRBJ2-7; TRBD2 matches at 12 bases. Per germline, CDR1 MGHRA and CDR2 YSYEKL. Trimming took 0 bases from V and 7 from J; bases not matched to a gene: 19. This CDR3 region has 20 residues. The CDR3 DNA sequence: TGCGCCAGCAGCCAAGATAACCCCCCTCTAGCGGGAGGGCCCCAACGTGAGCAGTACTTC. This sequence encodes CASSQDNPPLAGGPQREQYF.

The V and J genes are TRBV3-1 (or the pseudogene TRBV3-2) and TRBJ1-5, with TRBD1 matching over 8 bases. Germline CDR1 and CDR2: LGHDT and YNNKEL (reference sequence). This CDR3 contains 15 residues. Trimming cost V 4 bases and J 2 bases; bases outside gene matches: 4. CDR3 amino acids: CASSLGTGGNQPQHF. CDR3 DNA sequence: TGTGCCAGCAGCCTCGGGACAGGTGGCAATCAGCCCCAGCATTTT.

This clone has a handful of counts. This chain joins TRBV6-2 or TRBV6-3 and TRBJ2-7, with a tentative D call TRBD1 (5 bases). CDR1 is MNHEY and CDR2 is SVGEGT in the germline V gene. The CDR3 runs 15 residues. V lost 6 bases and J lost 3, with 18 bases in between. CDR3 DNA sequence: TGTGCCAGCAGCCCAGACAGTTTACCACACTACGAGCAGTACTTC. Protein: CASSPDSLPHYEQYF.

A single count supports this clone. The genes are TRBV6-1 and TRBJ2-1; TRBD2 matches 10 bases. CDR3 length: 17 amino acids. The V and J ends lost 4 bases and 7 bases, in that order; junction bases with no gene match: 13. Germline V gene data show CDR1 as MNHNS and CDR2 as SASEGT. CDR3 nucleotides: TGTGCCAGCAGTGTTCGGAGCGGGGGGGCCGGGTCGAATGAGCAGTTCTTC. Translating gives CASSVRSGGAGSNEQFF.